Shown below are 3 T cell receptor beta chains from a single sample sequenced in a study of T cell responses to AZD1222 COVID-19 vaccine. The method was immunoSEQ multiplex PCR; TCRdb's version includes in-frame clones alone and lacks a portion of them. This sample has roughly 140,000 clones, with over 85% found just once. The starting material was peripheral blood, obtained on day 0 of AZD1222 vaccination. The receptors here all came from an adult in good health.

The V call is TRBV6-5, the J call TRBJ1-3; possibly TRBD1 for D (5 bases). V lost 6 bases and J 0 bases, leaving 12 bases between the germline ends. Per germline, CDR1 MNHEY and CDR2 SVGAGI. The CDR3 is made up of 15 amino acids. CDR3 bases: TGTGCCAGCAGCTGGGACGGGAGCTCTGGAAACACCATATATTTT. The encoded protein is CASSWDGSSGNTIYF.

The chain carries TRBV6-5 and TRBJ1-1; the match to TRBD1 covers 9 bases. Unmatched junction bases numbered 6, after V lost 6 bases and J lost 7 bases. This CDR3 has 13 residues. The germline CDR1 and CDR2 sequences are MNHEY and SVGAGI. CDR3 nucleotide sequence: TGTGCCAGCAGCTTTGGACAGGGGAGTGAAGCTTTCTTT. It translates to CASSFGQGSEAFF.

This sequence joins TRBV9 and TRBJ1-3; 10 positions agree with TRBD1. The CDR3 has 16 residues. The V segment lost 3 bases and the J segment 0 bases; nucleotides outside the gene matches: 3. Germline V CDR1 and CDR2: SGDLS, YYNGEE. The CDR3: CASSARDRGSGNTIYF. CDR3 sequence (DNA): TGTGCCAGCAGCGCCCGGGACAGGGGCTCTGGAAACACCATATATTTT.